What follows are 23 T cell receptor beta chains derived from one specimen sequenced in a study of metastatic and nonmetastatic thyroid tumors (dated by TCRdb to 2020 to 2022). None of the patients had been given any treatment before thyroid surgery. Library preparation used PCR. TCRdb records Illumina HiSeq 4000 as the sequencer. The public sequencing data were trimmed at Q25 with fastp and processed into clonotypes with MiXCR by TCRdb, which kept only in-frame beta chains. Within this sample are thousands of clones, with 25% to 35% of them counted one time only. The leading ten clones occupy 20% to 25% of the sample. Sequenced material: tumor tissue. The receptor source for this set is a female donor with papillary thyroid cancer or a benign thyroid nodule (not recorded which). Some clones in this sample may be carry-over from other donors' samples.

The V call is TRBV6-2 or TRBV6-3, the J call TRBJ1-6; D perhaps matches TRBD1 (5 bases). The CDR3 contains 15 residues. V was pared by 8 bases and J by 5 bases, with 16 bases between. Germline CDR1 reads MNHEY; CDR2 reads SVGEGT. The CDR3 loop is CASLGGTVNNSPLHF. The CDR3, as DNA: TGTGCCAGCTTGGGTGGGACCGTCAATAATTCACCCCTCCACTTT.

This clone has only a few counts. The V gene is TRBV28, the J gene TRBJ2-7; D unresolved. Trimming took off 3 bases at V and 2 bases at J, with 5 bases between the two ends. The CDR3 is 12 amino acids. Germline values: CDR1 MDHEN, CDR2 SYDVKM. CDR3 amino acids: CASSFAAYEQYF. CDR3 nucleotides: TGTGCCAGCAGTTTTGCGGCCTACGAGCAGTACTTC.

This clone is labeled as medium-sized (0.01 to 0.1%). The DNA of the CDR3 is TGCGCCAGCAGCCGGTCTTCGGGACAAATACACGAGCAGTACTTC. It is translated as CASSRSSGQIHEQYF. This chain joins TRBV4-3 and TRBJ2-7, with D perhaps matching TRBD1 (6 bases). CDR3 length equals 15 residues. Germline lookup yields CDR1 LGHNA and CDR2 YSLEER. V was cut by 4 bases and J by 5 bases, with 18 bases left in between.

This clone was counted a few times. The chain links TRBV27 to TRBJ1-2, with 7 bases fitting TRBD1. Trimming took 5 bases from V and 5 from J; bases not matched to a gene: 14. The germline V gene encodes CDR1 MNHEY and CDR2 SMNVEV (reference sequence). This CDR3 comprises 16 residues. The CDR3, as DNA: TGTGCCAGCAGTCACACAGGGGAGCTATTTGCTTATGGCTACACCTTC. It encodes CASSHTGELFAYGYTF.

This clone was seen a few times. The CDR3 DNA reads as TGTGCCTCCACAACCTACAATGAGCAGTTCTTC. Translation gives CASTTYNEQFF. V usage is TRBV6-1 and J usage is TRBJ2-1; D unresolved. Looked up from germline, CDR1 is MNHNS and CDR2 is SASEGT. This CDR3 spans 11 amino acids. V lost 11 bases and J 2 bases, leaving 7 bases between the germline ends.

The sample holds many counts of this clone. The chain combines TRBV20-1 with TRBJ2-7; D is perhaps TRBD2 (5 bases). Germline V lookup: CDR1 DFQATT, CDR2 SNEGSKA (reference sequence). The CDR3 totals 11 residues. Trimming stripped 5 bases from V and 3 bases from J, with 8 bases between. Here the CDR3 reads CSAWTDYEQYF. The CDR3 DNA reads TGCAGTGCTTGGACTGACTACGAGCAGTACTTC.

This clone has more than one count but fewer than ten. A junction boundary mismatches the germline segment, possibly from a read error. The genes are TRBV6-2 or TRBV6-3 and TRBJ2-2; 7 positions match TRBD1. The V gene's germline CDR1 is MNHEY and CDR2 SVGEGT. This CDR3 is built from 15 residues. CDR3 in DNA: TGTGCCAGCAGCAGACAGGGTCTTAACACCGGTGAGCTGTTTTTT. Translation gives CASSRQGLNTGELFF.

This clone is classed as medium-sized. The J gene is TRBJ2-3, the V gene TRBV12-3 or TRBV12-4, with D unclear. The CDR3 contains 11 residues. Trimming took 6 bases from V and 2 from J, leaving 3 bases between them. The CDR3 DNA reads as TGTGCCAGCAGCAACACAGATACGCAGTATTTT. This codes for CASSNTDTQYF.

This clone has more than one count but fewer than ten. The chain carries TRBV28 and TRBJ2-3, with D possibly being TRBD2 (6 bases). Trimming pared 5 bases from V and 6 bases from J, leaving 12 bases between. The CDR3 covers 13 residues. CDR1 is MDHEN and CDR2 is SYDVKM in the germline V gene. This CDR3 is CASSRRLVDTQYF. The CDR3 bases are TGTGCCAGCAGTCGAAGACTAGTGGATACGCAGTATTTT.

Note on this clone: A much larger clone differs from this one at a single base, so this may be a read error. Within the sample, other DNA sequences also encode this same CDR3. This sequence joins TRBV7-9 and TRBJ2-3, with D hard to call. Germline V CDR1 and CDR2: SEHNR, FQNEAQ (reference sequence). The CDR3 is 14 residues long. The ends were cut back, 5 bases at V and 5 bases at J, with 14 bases in the middle. CDR3 sequence: CASSRVSALDTQYF. In nucleotides, the CDR3 is TGTGCCAGCAGCCGTGTCTCGGCGTTAGATACGCAGTATTTT.

The chain has TRBV7-9 and TRBJ2-5; a possible D gene is TRBD2 (5 bases). Germline V CDR1 and CDR2: SEHNR, FQNEAQ (reference sequence). The CDR3 sequence is 13 residues long. V gave up 5 bases and J gave up 5 bases, with 12 bases separating them. The DNA for the CDR3 is TGTGCCAGCAGCGGTAGGGAGATGGAGACCCAGTACTTC. Protein product: CASSGREMETQYF. Drawing the rest from reference TRBV7-9 and TRBJ2-5, the complete variable domain is DTGVSQNPRHKITKRGQNVTFRCDPISEHNRLYWYRQTLGQGPEFLTYFQNEAQLEKSRLLSDRFSAERPKGSFSTLEIQRTEQGDSAMYLCASSGREMETQYFGPGTRLLVL.

This clone was seen at least ten times. The V gene is TRBV5-6, the J gene TRBJ2-1, with D possibly being TRBD1 (6 bases). There are 13 residues in the CDR3. V was cut by 0 bases and J by 11 bases, with 12 bases left in between. CDR1 is SGHDT, CDR2 YYEEEE, per germline. CDR3 protein: CASSLVLGAKQFF. CDR3 coding DNA: TGTGCCAGCAGCTTGGTTTTGGGGGCCAAGCAGTTCTTC.

The gene calls are TRBV19 and TRBJ2-2; TRBD2 matches at 16 bases. Trimming cost V 6 bases and J 4 bases; bases outside gene matches: 8. CDR3 size: 18 residues. CDR1 is LNHDA and CDR2 is SQIVND in the germline V gene (reference sequence). The CDR3 DNA is TGTGCCAGTAGCAAGGGACTAGCGGGGGGGCAGCTCACCGGGGAGCTGTTTTTT. Amino acid sequence: CASSKGLAGGQLTGELFF.

V usage is TRBV7-3 and J usage is TRBJ2-1; no firm D call. V gave up 3 bases and J gave up 8 bases, with 11 bases separating them. Germline loops: CDR1 SGHTA, CDR2 FQGTGA. CDR3 size: 13 residues. The CDR3 is CASSFGRNDEQFF. The CDR3, as DNA: TGTGCCAGCAGCTTCGGCAGAAACGATGAGCAGTTCTTC.

In its sample, this clone was seen a few times. This rearrangement joins TRBV19 to TRBJ2-1; 15 bases are shared with TRBD2. The CDR3 totals 14 residues. Trimming at V came to 8 bases and at J to 10 bases, leaving 6 bases not matched to a gene. CDR1 LNHDA and CDR2 SQIVND come from the germline V gene (reference sequence). The CDR3 spells CASGLAGGSQEQFF. The CDR3 nucleotides read TGTGCCAGTGGACTAGCGGGAGGGTCGCAAGAGCAGTTCTTC.

The chain has TRBV11-1 and TRBJ2-7; TRBD2 matches at 15 bases. Germline CDR1 reads SGHAT; CDR2 reads FQDESV (reference sequence). The CDR3 runs to 17 residues. Germline trimming cut 3 bases from V and 0 bases from J; bases unmatched to any gene: 3. The CDR3 reads CASSLGLAGGRSYEQYF. In DNA form, the CDR3 reads TGTGCCAGCAGCTTGGGACTAGCGGGAGGCCGCTCCTACGAGCAGTACTTC.

This clone was recorded a few times. The chain links TRBV27 to TRBJ2-7; unclear D gene. The V gene's germline CDR1 is MNHEY and CDR2 SMNVEV (reference sequence). The CDR3 consists of 11 residues. V lost 2 bases and J 5 bases, leaving 4 bases between the germline ends. The CDR3 DNA sequence: TGTGCCAGCAGTTTAGGCCACGAGCAGTACTTC. Its translation: CASSLGHEQYF.

The count of this clone is one. The V gene is TRBV5-1, the J gene TRBJ2-2; 12 positions agree with TRBD2. The CDR3 runs 15 residues. Per germline, CDR1 SGHRS and CDR2 YFSETQ. The ends lost 6 bases at V and 2 bases at J; junction bases unmatched: 2. CDR3 residues: CASTGLAGNTGELFF. The CDR3 region has the DNA TGCGCCAGCACCGGACTAGCGGGAAACACCGGGGAGCTGTTTTTT.

J is TRBJ2-7 and V is TRBV5-1, with D tentatively TRBD2 (6 bases). This CDR3 has 13 amino acids. The V end was cut by 5 bases, the J end by 4 bases, with 13 bases between. Per the germline V gene, CDR1 is SGHRS and CDR2 is YFSETQ. CDR3 in amino acids: CASSSRGEYEQYF. The CDR3 region has the DNA TGCGCCAGCAGTTCCCGCGGGGAATACGAGCAGTACTTC. Together with reference TRBV5-1 and TRBJ2-7, the CDR3 gives the full variable domain: KAGVTQTPRYLIKTRGQQVTLSCSPISGHRSVSWYQQTPGQGLQFLFEYFSETQRNKGNFPGRFSGRQFSNSRSEMNVSTLELGDSALYLCASSSRGEYEQYFGPGTRLTVT.

By sample share, this clone is large. The sample has other DNA sequences that encode this CDR3 too. The genes are TRBV12-3 or TRBV12-4 and TRBJ2-3; 7 bases agree with TRBD2. This CDR3 region has 15 residues. V lost 3 bases to trimming and J lost 0 bases; unmatched junction nucleotides: 3. This CDR3 is CASSLGLTSTDTQYF. The CDR3 DNA is TGTGCCAGCAGTTTGGGACTAACTAGCACAGATACGCAGTATTTT.

This clone was counted many times. This sequence joins TRBV20-1 and TRBJ2-5; no firm D call. This CDR3 spans 13 amino acids. V dropped 6 bases and J dropped 5 bases, with 16 bases sitting between them. Per the germline V gene, CDR1 is DFQATT and CDR2 is SNEGSKA (reference sequence). CDR3 nucleotide sequence: TGCAGTGCCATCCGAGGTAGTTTTGAGACCCAGTACTTC. The encoded protein is CSAIRGSFETQYF.

In its sample, this clone was seen a few times. The chain is built from TRBV19 and TRBJ2-1; 11 nucleotides line up with TRBD2. V lost 4 bases and J lost 4; bases outside the gene matches: 3. The CDR3 covers 15 residues. CDR1 LNHDA and CDR2 SQIVND come from the germline V gene (reference sequence). The CDR3 is CASSRGLAEYNEQFF. In DNA, the CDR3 is TGTGCCAGTAGTAGGGGACTAGCGGAGTACAATGAGCAGTTCTTC.

This sequence joins TRBV5-1 and TRBJ1-2; TRBD1 aligns across 9 bases. Germline loops: CDR1 SGHRS, CDR2 YFSETQ. After removal of 3 bases from V and 6 bases from J, the junction contained 6 bases not matched to a gene. The CDR3 spans 14 residues. The CDR3 loop reads CASSYRDRVHGYTF. CDR3 in DNA: TGCGCCAGCAGCTACCGGGACAGGGTCCATGGCTACACCTTC.